The entry below gives a single TCR beta chain sequence along with its context. The germline V and J ends were trimmed by 0 bases and 6 bases, with 6 bases remaining between them. Looked up from germline, CDR1 is MNHNY and CDR2 is SVGAGI (reference sequence). CDR3 size: 13 residues. The data were taken from a study of blood T cell repertoires in COVID-19. Overall study: COVID-19 samples, acute and convalescent, were from the United States, Italy and Spain. Nucleic acid was either cDNA or gDNA, and it came from T cells, B-cell-depleted T cells, or PBMCs.

The authors' processing: From reference gene primer amplification, estimates of nucleated cell counts were derived. TCRdb's copy holds only in-frame clones and misses some; the assay was immunoSEQ multiplex PCR. V and J calls and clone size are those listed in that table; D and trimming were worked out from the DNA. The data contain 9,000 to 13,000 clones, 80% to 90% of them seen just once; the ten biggest clones take up 9.5% to 13%. The chain links TRBV6-6 to TRBJ2-1; D is unresolved. The sequenced material came from peripheral blood. This TCR was sampled from a human donor in a cohort sampled during active COVID-19. CDR3 in amino acids: CASSYSASNEQFF. The CDR3 DNA reads as TGTGCCAGCAGTTACTCCGCCAGCAATGAGCAGTTCTTC.